This T cell receptor (beta chain) was obtained from a study of blood T cell repertoires in COVID-19. Study information: Collection of acute and convalescent COVID-19 samples took place in the United States, Italy and Spain. Sources were T cells, B-cell-depleted T cells, or PBMCs; the material itself was cDNA or gDNA.

V was trimmed by 0 bases and J by 6 bases, leaving 6 bases between them. CDR1 SGDLS and CDR2 YYNGEE come from the germline V gene. The CDR3 covers 12 residues. Authors' analysis steps: Estimation of nucleated cell counts relied on the amplification of reference gene primers. The protocol was immunoSEQ multiplex PCR, while the TCRdb copy is restricted to in-frame clones and leaves out a portion. D and trimming were read from the DNA, whereas the V and J calls and clone size are those reported in that table. Among just under 350,000 clones listed, approximately 89% were seen once. This chain links TRBV9 with TRBJ1-2; D gene uncertain. The receptor comes from a woman aged 18-35 years who had recovered from COVID-19. Sequencing input: peripheral blood. CDR3 sequence reads: CASSVAGNGYTF. The CDR3 DNA follows: TGTGCCAGCAGCGTAGCCGGGAATGGCTACACCTTC.